This passage covers 10 T cell receptor beta chains from one sample sequenced in a study of T-cell reconstitution after alpha-beta-depleted transplantation in children. Unique molecular identifiers were incorporated during preparation of the TCRbeta library. TCRdb re-analysed the PCR reads in MiXCR, keeping a single row per CDR3 protein. The sample has 500,000 to 750,000 distinct CDR3 sequences, 10% to 15% seen once. The sequences come from PBMCs, mostly from graft donor cells, collected 360 days after TCRalphabeta/CD19-depleted stem cell transplant. Receptors originate from a male patient aged 10 to 17 who had a stem cell transplant for acute myeloid leukemia, so the T cells may come from the graft donor.

In this sample, this clonotype turned up a few times. The chain recombines TRBV18 with TRBJ1-1, with unresolved D. Germline V gene lookup returns CDR1 KGHSH and CDR2 LQKENI. V dropped 4 bases and J dropped 1 base, with 13 bases sitting between them. The CDR3 consists of 15 residues. The DNA for the CDR3 is TGTGCCAGCTCACTCGGAAATGCAGCGAACACTGAAGCTTTCTTT. Translation: CASSLGNAANTEAFF.

The chain couples TRBV6-2 or TRBV6-3 to TRBJ2-1; D tentatively reads TRBD1 or TRBD2 (5 bases each). V was cut by 5 bases and J by 8 bases, with 13 bases left in between. Germline values: CDR1 MNHEY, CDR2 SVGEGT. The CDR3 has 13 residues. CDR3 nucleotide sequence: TGTGCCAGCAGTACCCGGGGCTCAGATGAGCAGTTCTTC. As protein: CASSTRGSDEQFF.

The chain recombines TRBV12-3 or TRBV12-4 with TRBJ2-1, with TRBD2 identical over 9 bases. The CDR3 runs to 15 residues. Trimming took 6 bases from V and 3 from J; bases not matched to a gene: 6. The CDR3, as DNA: TGTGCCAGCAGGGGTAGCGGGAGATACTACAATGAGCAGTTCTTC. It yields the protein CASRGSGRYYNEQFF.

This clonotype was recorded many times. The chain joins TRBV25-1 to TRBJ2-1; TRBD2 is a possible D gene (6 bases). The germline gives CDR1 MGHDK, CDR2 SYGVNS. V was pared by 0 bases and J by 7 bases, with 13 bases between. This CDR3 spans 15 amino acids. CDR3 protein: CASSEYPPGGNEQFF. The CDR3 region has the DNA TGTGCCAGCAGTGAATACCCGCCTGGGGGGAATGAGCAGTTCTTC.

The chain carries TRBV5-1 and TRBJ2-1; TRBD2 matches 14 bases. The CDR3 has 17 residues. V was clipped by 4 bases and J by 6 bases; unmatched bases: 9. Germline-derived CDR1 and CDR2 are SGHRS and YFSETQ. The CDR3 is CASSPPRLAGGFNEQFF. DNA of the CDR3: TGCGCCAGCAGCCCACCGAGACTAGCGGGAGGGTTCAATGAGCAGTTCTTC.

V usage is TRBV5-4 and J usage is TRBJ2-3; D uncertain. The germline CDR1 and CDR2 sequences are SGHNT and YYREEE (reference sequence). This CDR3 region has 13 residues. Trimming removed 3 bases at V and 5 bases at J, with 10 bases between. CDR3 sequence reads: CASSYPRRDTQYF. Written as DNA, the CDR3 is TGTGCCAGCAGCTACCCGAGGCGAGATACGCAGTATTTT.

This clonotype occurred many times. The chain uses TRBV12-3 or TRBV12-4 and TRBJ1-2; TRBD1 matches 9 bases. The CDR3 is made up of 13 amino acids. With 6 bases clipped from V and 6 bases from J, the junction kept 5 bases outside the gene matches. DNA of the CDR3: TGTGCCAGCAGCCCCGGACAGGGGAATGGCTACACCTTC. Translated, it gives CASSPGQGNGYTF.

Ten or more counts support this clonotype. This chain uses TRBV28 with TRBJ2-2, with 8 bases fitting TRBD1. The CDR3 sequence is 16 residues long. In germline, CDR1 is MDHEN, CDR2 SYDVKM. V was clipped by 2 bases and J by 3 bases; unmatched bases: 5. This CDR3 reads CASSLGDRGYTGELFF. DNA of the CDR3: TGTGCCAGCAGTTTAGGAGACAGGGGTTACACCGGGGAGCTGTTTTTT.

This clonotype was detected many times. J is TRBJ2-1 and V is TRBV7-2; D not resolved. Per the germline V gene, CDR1 is SGHTA and CDR2 is FQGNSA. The CDR3 contains 12 residues. The germline V and J ends were trimmed by 1 base and 10 bases, with 8 bases remaining between them. CDR3 coding DNA: TGTGCCAGCAGCTTAGGGAGCAGAGAGCAGTTCTTC. Its translation: CASSLGSREQFF.

This clonotype has just a few counts. This chain links TRBV6-2 or TRBV6-3 with TRBJ2-7, with D unclear. Trimming cost V 7 bases and J 0 bases, with 22 bases left between them. The CDR3 covers 17 residues. In germline, CDR1 is MNHEY, CDR2 SVGEGT. The CDR3 DNA reads TGTGCCAGCACCAACGTTATAGAAGTGGAGTTCTCCTACGAGCAGTACTTC. It specifies CASTNVIEVEFSYEQYF.